The subject of this entry is one T cell receptor (beta chain). Its binding antigen is unknown. Per-base quality was not reported, and no clone a single base away is much larger than it. Whole blood was collected in K2EDTA tubes by collaborating institutions according to the institutions' own protocols. Collaborator samples were shipped for TCRbeta analysis as frozen whole blood, isolated PBMCs, or DNA extracted from either sample type. The data belong to a study of blood T cell repertoires in COVID-19 (dated by TCRdb to 2020 to 2022). Turning to the overall study: Collaborator samples came from the United States, Italy and Spain and covered acute and convalescent phases of COVID-19. The prospective study material was composed of cDNA or gDNA derived from T cells, B-cell-depleted T cells, or PBMCs. Subjects who had been exposed to COVID-19, were actively infected with it, or had recovered from it provided the deeply sampled blood TCRbeta repertoires that made up the dataset. The repertoires were made available in a free public database intended to serve as a resource for research on the immune response to SARS-CoV-2. The samples were drawn from two sources: the first 160 participants of the ongoing ImmuneRACE study, and 1,254 subjects contributed by 6 global collaborators. Nearly every sample came with metadata listing a de-identified subject ID, COVID-19 status, age in years and sex. Where available, HLA class I and class II types were taken from metadata supplied by the sample provider and were not determined by assay-based typing. Overall study outcomes, separate from this receptor: How much clinical and demographic metadata was included differed by source and by participant, and the metadata was provided uncurated.

TCRbeta CDR3 regions were amplified from genomic DNA using the immunoSEQ Assay, a bias-controlled multiplex PCR. The paper's processing steps were these. Nucleated cell counts per sample were estimated from amplification of reference gene primers within the assay. To quantify the absolute abundance of each unique TCRbeta CDR3 rearrangement, sequence reads were collapsed and filtered. For each sample, productive Simpson clonality was calculated by taking the square root of Simpson's diversity index across productive rearrangements. As stored in TCRdb, this immuneACCESS dataset retains in-frame rearrangements with V and J assigned. A fraction of the clones does not appear; measured against another copy, unresolved V genes explain less than half of the discrepancy, and the remainder lacks a known reason. That table is the source of V, J and clone size, and D and trimming were worked out from the DNA. The table for this sample lists about 110,000 clones; around 64% of them were counted only once. The ten largest clones capture roughly 2% of the sample.

CDR1 and CDR2 were assigned from the germline V gene as SGHRS and YFSETQ. The CDR3 spans 14 residues, from the cysteine through the phenylalanine. The sequence is cut down to CDR3 DNA, 42 bases in frame from base 1. At the junction V is shortened by 2 bases and J by 5 bases; bases outside the gene matches: 3. The rearrangement combines TRBV5-1 with TRBJ2-7; 11 of the junction bases match TRBD1. This TCR was sampled from a woman aged 40 to 50 with acute or convalescent COVID-19. The material sequenced was peripheral blood. The DNA reads TGCGCCAGCAGCTTAGGACAGGGGGCAGACGAGCAGTACTTC. Its protein reads: CASSLGQGADEQYF.